A selection of T cell receptor beta chains follows, all from one sample in a study of graft-versus-host responses after intestinal transplantation. The table came from immunoSEQ multiplex PCR; TCRdb's copy has only in-frame clones and leaves some out. Of under 50,000 clones detected, about 90% appear once; the ten largest clones hold around 6.8%. Here the sequenced sample was PBMCs, taken around 270 days after transplant. The receptors derive from a human patient who received an intestinal transplant, so some T cells may come from the graft donor. The CDR3 runs from the conserved cysteine through the conserved F or W. Not all rows give a size; the values are once, few, many and, for expanded clones, a class.

size: -
J: TRBJ2-1
V: TRBV19
CDR3: CASSIRGQAVNEQFF

size: once
J: TRBJ1-1
V: TRBV13
CDR3: CASSPGGTGVRNTEAFF

size: -
J: TRBJ2-7
V: TRBV7-9
CDR3: CASSLTGDEQYF

size: once
J: TRBJ2-1
V: TRBV5-6
CDR3: CASSPQGGNEQFF

size: once
J: TRBJ2-7
V: TRBV4-1
CDR3: CASSQGGLAGYEQYF

size: -
J: TRBJ1-1
V: TRBV29-1
CDR3: CSVDDRNTEAFF

size: -
J: TRBJ2-7
V: TRBV27
CDR3: CASSSSGGVYEQYF

size: -
J: TRBJ1-1
V: TRBV5-1
CDR3: CASSLEQGKGEAFF

size: -
J: TRBJ1-5
V: TRBV18
CDR3: CASSPRPLGYSNQPQHF

size: -
J: TRBJ2-7
V: TRBV18
CDR3: CASSPRPGENEQYF

size: -
J: TRBJ1-5
V: TRBV2
CDR3: CASQVRPRQPQHF

size: -
J: TRBJ1-2
V: TRBV14
CDR3: CASSASTGAYGYTF

size: -
J: TRBJ2-7
V: TRBV6-1
CDR3: CASSLDGTYEQYF

size: -
J: TRBJ1-2
V: TRBV6-5
CDR3: CASSYWPDYGYTF

size: few
J: TRBJ1-1
V: TRBV6-1
CDR3: CASSEVRSTFF

size: -
J: TRBJ1-6
V: TRBV30
CDR3: CAWSGPGGSSPLHF

size: -
J: TRBJ2-1
V: TRBV7-6
CDR3: CASSPTVLAGGPKSSYNEQFF

size: -
J: TRBJ2-7
V: TRBV4-1
CDR3: CASSQTPTPTYEQYF

size: -
J: TRBJ1-2
V: TRBV27
CDR3: CASSLVRGGVYGYTF

size: -
J: TRBJ2-2
V: TRBV9
CDR3: CASSVAAGTANTGELFF

size: -
J: TRBJ2-3
V: TRBV27
CDR3: CASSTRKASTDTQYF

size: -
J: TRBJ2-6
V: TRBV27
CDR3: CASTRQGDYGANVLTF

size: -
J: TRBJ2-6
V: TRBV30
CDR3: CAWSVLRGPAGANVLTF

size: -
J: TRBJ1-2
V: TRBV27
CDR3: CASSLGGIEGYTF

size: -
J: TRBJ2-5
V: TRBV4-1
CDR3: CASSQVGTKQETQYF

size: -
J: -
V: TRBV6-5
CDR3: CASSSPFKSYEQYF

size: -
J: TRBJ2-7
V: TRBV27
CDR3: CASRRWVQGYEQYF

size: -
J: TRBJ2-6
V: TRBV6-4
CDR3: CASSDSGGAGANVLTF

size: -
J: TRBJ1-6
V: TRBV5-1
CDR3: CASSETPNRALGSPLHF

size: -
J: TRBJ1-6
V: TRBV12-5
CDR3: CASGRGTGWSSPLHF

size: -
J: TRBJ1-2
V: TRBV6-5
CDR3: CASVKGLGEYGYTF

size: -
J: TRBJ2-2
V: TRBV7-3
CDR3: CASSLYYRGSNTGELFF

size: -
J: TRBJ1-5
V: TRBV4-1
CDR3: CASSQEKGGNQPQHF

size: -
J: TRBJ2-2
V: TRBV19
CDR3: CASSTPWTADTGELFF

size: -
J: TRBJ1-1
V: TRBV25-1
CDR3: CASIGQGGTEAFF

size: -
J: TRBJ1-2
V: TRBV29-1
CDR3: CSGQDRDYGYTF

size: -
J: TRBJ1-4
V: TRBV6-5
CDR3: CASSRIAVTGVKLFF

size: -
J: TRBJ1-1
V: TRBV9
CDR3: CASSARWGEEGTRDTEAFF

size: -
J: TRBJ1-2
V: TRBV25-1
CDR3: CASRNPLSNGYTF

size: -
J: TRBJ1-1
V: TRBV6-9
CDR3: CASSSPLGTEAFF

size: -
J: TRBJ1-1
V: TRBV6-5
CDR3: CAGSKPNTEAFF

size: -
J: TRBJ1-2
V: TRBV10-2
CDR3: CASSEGAGNGYTF

size: -
J: TRBJ1-2
V: TRBV2
CDR3: CASRDAHGYTF

size: -
J: TRBJ2-7
V: TRBV7-9
CDR3: CASSLQAGGLSHEQYF

size: -
J: TRBJ2-1
V: TRBV5-4
CDR3: CASRRTSGARSYNEQFF

size: -
J: TRBJ2-7
V: TRBV7-2
CDR3: CASSLDSGRYEQYF